This T cell receptor beta chain was retrieved from a study of glioma-infiltrating T cells. Amplification of TCR alpha and beta CDR3 regions from RNA used iRepertoire nested multiplex PCR. Tissue mRNA or PBMC total RNA, about 95-450 ng, went into one-step reverse transcription and amplification. TCRdb processed the multiplex PCR reads anew with MiXCR; each CDR3 protein has one entry. There are about 180,000 distinct CDR3 sequences in the sample; around 45% occur only once, and 4% to 6.5% lies in the top ten. To note about this clonotype: The antigen remains undetermined. The junction departs from the called germline gene at one end, perhaps through a read error.

The study, taken as a whole, reports: Above-expected tissue-blood divergence occurred in all gliomas, most in low-grade ones. CDR3 overlap between tissue and blood was very small.

The CDR3 consists of 15 residues. The germline V gene has CDR1 DFQATT and CDR2 SNEGSKA (reference sequence). This TCR came from a human donor with low-grade glioma or glioblastoma, undergoing nonglioma brain surgery, or in good health (not recorded which). The sample taken for sequencing was glioma tissue, nonneoplastic brain tissue, or PBMCs (not recorded which). The chain employs TRBV20-1 and TRBJ1-6; the D is unclear. CDR3 residues: CSARTAYGNNSPIHF. The CDR3 bases are TGCAGTGCTAGAACCGCCTATGGCAATAATTCACCCATCCACTTT.